Listed here are 18 T cell receptor beta chains from one sample, sequenced in a study of blood T cell repertoires in COVID-19. The method was immunoSEQ multiplex PCR; TCRdb's version includes in-frame clones alone and lacks a portion of them. The sample has around 300,000 clones, about 90% seen once. Sequencing was carried out using peripheral blood. The origin of the receptors is a man younger than 35 with active or convalescent COVID-19.

The chain couples TRBV12-3 or TRBV12-4 to TRBJ2-1; TRBD2 aligns across 8 bases. The J segment lost 10 bases and the V segment lost 3 bases, leaving 5 bases of the junction unmatched. This CDR3 contains 13 residues. The CDR3 is CASSFSGSGEQFF. The CDR3 DNA sequence: TGTGCCAGCAGTTTCAGCGGGAGTGGGGAGCAGTTCTTC.

The rearrangement uses TRBV28 and TRBJ2-5; D gene uncertain. CDR3 length: 12 amino acids. Trimming took off 6 bases at V and 9 bases at J, with 14 bases between the two ends. CDR1 and CDR2 from the germline V gene are MDHEN and SYDVKM. CDR3 amino acids: CASSQVVLAQYF. CDR3 coding DNA: TGTGCCAGCAGCCAGGTAGTTCTGGCCCAGTACTTC.

The rearrangement links TRBV13 to TRBJ2-7; D possibly corresponds to TRBD1 (6 bases). In germline, CDR1 is PRHDT, CDR2 FYEKMQ (reference sequence). V dropped 5 bases and J dropped 6 bases, with 20 bases sitting between them. The CDR3 extends over 15 amino acids. CDR3 residues: CASSTEGGGPLEQYF. The DNA for the CDR3 is TGTGCCAGCAGCACCGAAGGTGGGGGCCCCCTCGAGCAGTACTTC.

The J gene is TRBJ2-5, the V gene TRBV19, with 9 bases matching TRBD2. The V gene end was trimmed by 1 base and the J gene end by 1 base; junction bases not matched to a gene: 10. Germline V gene sequence: CDR1 LNHDA, CDR2 SQIVND (reference sequence). The CDR3 is 18 amino acids. CDR3 in amino acids: CASSIVGEAGGFQETQYF. The CDR3 bases are TGTGCCAGTAGTATAGTTGGAGAAGCGGGAGGCTTCCAAGAGACCCAGTACTTC.

V and J are TRBV19 and TRBJ2-6; D is unclear. This CDR3 contains 15 residues. V was clipped by 0 bases and J by 0 bases, with 3 bases between them. Germline lookup yields CDR1 LNHDA and CDR2 SQIVND (reference sequence). The CDR3 DNA follows: TGTGCCAGTAGTATAGAACTCTCTGGGGCCAACGTCCTGACTTTC. Translating gives CASSIELSGANVLTF. Variable domain in full (rest from reference TRBV19 and TRBJ2-6): DGGITQSPKYLFRKEGQNVTLSCEQNLNHDAMYWYRQDPGQGLRLIYYSQIVNDFQKGDIAEGYSVSREKKESFPLTVTSAQKNPTAFYLCASSIELSGANVLTFGAGSRLTVL.

The genes are TRBV29-1 and TRBJ2-7; no firm D call. The V gene lost 3 bases and the J gene lost 5 bases, with 17 bases spanning the gap. This CDR3 is 14 amino acids long. CDR1 SQVTM and CDR2 ANQGSEA come from the germline V gene. DNA of the CDR3: TGCAGCGTTGATTCTCAGGAAGCTCCCAACGAGCAGTACTTC. This gives the protein CSVDSQEAPNEQYF.

The V call is TRBV2, the J call TRBJ2-5, with 7 bases matching TRBD1. This CDR3 comprises 14 residues. CDR1 and CDR2 from the germline V gene are SNHLY and FYNNEI. Germline trimming cut 6 bases from V and 5 bases from J; bases unmatched to any gene: 9. The CDR3 DNA follows: TGTGCCAGCAGGGCCATACAGGGGTCGGAGACCCAGTACTTC. This sequence encodes CASRAIQGSETQYF.

The chain joins TRBV27 to TRBJ2-3, with TRBD2 matching over 7 bases. The CDR3 is 18 residues long. The germline V gene has CDR1 MNHEY and CDR2 SMNVEV (reference sequence). V shed 5 bases, J shed 6 bases, and the junction held 20 bases outside the gene matches. The CDR3 reads CASSPIKGGSHVGDTQYF. DNA of the CDR3: TGTGCCAGCAGTCCCATTAAAGGCGGGAGCCACGTGGGCGATACGCAGTATTTT.

V is TRBV5-5 and J is TRBJ2-5; tentative D call: TRBD2 (6 bases). This CDR3 region has 11 residues. Trimming removed 6 bases at V and 5 bases at J, with 8 bases between. Germline assignment: CDR1 SGHKS and CDR2 YYEKEE (reference sequence). For the CDR3, the DNA is TGTGCCAGCATCCGGGGGGAGACCCAGTACTTC. Amino acids: CASIRGETQYF.

V usage is TRBV7-2 and J usage is TRBJ2-1; no reliable D call. Trimming stripped 3 bases from V and 4 bases from J, with 7 bases between. CDR1 is SGHTA, CDR2 FQGNSA, per germline. CDR3 length equals 13 residues. The CDR3: CASSFTGYNEQFF. The CDR3 nucleotides read TGTGCCAGCAGCTTCACCGGGTACAATGAGCAGTTCTTC.

This clone has only a few counts. The V and J genes are TRBV4-3 and TRBJ1-5; perhaps TRBD1 as D (5 bases). Germline assignment: CDR1 LGHNA and CDR2 YSLEER. This CDR3 has 13 residues. Trimming took 1 base from V and 10 from J, leaving 11 bases between them. CDR3 residues: CASSQAGSSPQHF. CDR3 nucleotide sequence: TGCGCCAGCAGCCAAGCAGGGTCGAGTCCCCAGCATTTT.

This clone was found once. The chain combines TRBV11-3 with TRBJ1-3; 8 positions agree with TRBD1. Trimming took 4 bases from V and 3 from J; bases not matched to a gene: 2. The V gene's germline CDR1 is SGHNT and CDR2 YENEEA. This CDR3 spans 14 amino acids. CDR3 sequence reads: CASSSGTGGNTIYF. CDR3 sequence (DNA): TGTGCCAGCAGCTCCGGGACAGGTGGAAACACCATATATTTT. The entire variable domain, with the rest obtained from reference TRBV11-3 and TRBJ1-3, is as follows: EAGVVQSPRYKIIEKKQPVAFWCNPISGHNTLYWYLQNLGQGPELLIRYENEEAVDDSQLPKDRFSAERLKGVDSTLKIQPAELGDSAVYLCASSSGTGGNTIYFGEGSWLTVV.

CDR3 in amino acids: CASSSEVARVSTYNEQFF. The DNA for the CDR3 is TGCGCCAGCAGCTCTGAGGTAGCGAGGGTGTCAACCTACAATGAGCAGTTCTTC. This sequence joins TRBV5-1 and TRBJ2-1, with D tentatively TRBD2 (5 bases). The CDR3 has 18 residues. Germline lookup yields CDR1 SGHRS and CDR2 YFSETQ. Between the trimmed V and J ends, which lost 3 bases and 2 bases, there was a span of 21 bases.

The chain joins TRBV24-1 to TRBJ1-3; a weak D match, TRBD1 (5 bases). Trimming took off 7 bases at V and 2 bases at J, with 14 bases between the two ends. The CDR3 sequence is 15 residues long. Germline V lookup: CDR1 KGHDR, CDR2 SFDVKD. For the CDR3, the DNA is TGTGCCACCAGAGAAATCCCAGGGCCTGGAAACACCATATATTTT. This translates into CATREIPGPGNTIYF.

The chain recombines TRBV3-1 (or the pseudogene TRBV3-2) with TRBJ2-7; TRBD1 agrees at 7 bases. Germline lookup yields CDR1 LGHDT and CDR2 YNNKEL (reference sequence). The CDR3 runs 16 residues. The ends lost 1 base at V and 5 bases at J; junction bases unmatched: 11. This CDR3 is CASSQVFPGQSDEQYF. CDR3 coding DNA: TGTGCCAGCAGCCAAGTTTTCCCGGGACAGAGCGACGAGCAGTACTTC.

The gene calls are TRBV6-5 and TRBJ2-7; 10 bases are a match to TRBD2. The germline gives CDR1 MNHEY, CDR2 SVGAGI. The CDR3 length is 16 residues. V shed 0 bases, J shed 4 bases, and the junction held 6 bases outside the gene matches. The CDR3 sequence is CASSYSTGTSVYEQYF. The DNA of the CDR3 is TGTGCCAGCAGTTACTCAACCGGGACTAGCGTGTACGAGCAGTACTTC.

CDR3 sequence reads: CASSPLGRGTSEQYF. The CDR3 nucleotides are TGTGCCAGCAGTCCCCTAGGGAGGGGAACTTCCGAGCAGTACTTC. The chain recombines TRBV6-5 with TRBJ2-7, with 7 bases that match TRBD2. The germline gives CDR1 MNHEY, CDR2 SVGAGI. CDR3 length equals 15 residues. With 5 bases clipped from V and 6 bases from J, the junction kept 13 bases outside the gene matches.

The CDR3 DNA follows: TGCAGCGTTGAAGAGAACAGCAACACAGATACGCAGTATTTT. The encoded protein is CSVEENSNTDTQYF. This rearrangement joins TRBV29-1 to TRBJ2-3; D not certain. CDR3 size: 14 residues. The ends were cut back, 0 bases at V and 2 bases at J, with 9 bases in the middle. CDR1 is SQVTM and CDR2 is ANQGSEA in the germline V gene.